Listed here are 13 T cell receptor beta chains from one sample, sequenced in a study of shared clonotypes between healthy human individuals. The repertoire was sequenced with immunoSEQ multiplex PCR; TCRdb's copy has only in-frame clones and lacks some. The sample has almost 700,000 clones, around 92% seen once. CD45RO-negative CD8 cells positively selected for CCR7 made up the naive population, which excluded terminally differentiated effector memory CD45RA+ cells. Sequenced input: naive CD8+ T cells sorted from blood. These receptors all stem from a man aged 25-40 years in good health.

In nucleotides, the CDR3 is TGTGCCAGCTCACCAGTTGGCTCCGCCTACGAGCAGTACTTC. This codes for CASSPVGSAYEQYF. This chain links TRBV18 with TRBJ2-7; no clear D gene. CDR3 length: 14 residues. Trimming stripped 2 bases from V and 2 bases from J, with 10 bases between. The germline CDR1 and CDR2 sequences are KGHSH and LQKENI.

The rearrangement uses TRBV29-1 and TRBJ1-2; no clear D. Germline V gene sequence: CDR1 SQVTM, CDR2 ANQGSEA. The CDR3 has 14 amino acids. V dropped 1 base and J dropped 2 bases, with 11 bases sitting between them. CDR3 nucleotides: TGCAGCGTTGAAGTTAGCGTACCCAACTATGGCTACACCTTC. This gives the protein CSVEVSVPNYGYTF.

This chain joins TRBV7-9 and TRBJ2-7; TRBD1 or TRBD2 may be the D gene (5 bases each). Germline V lookup: CDR1 SEHNR, CDR2 FQNEAQ (reference sequence). V lost 5 bases, J lost 3 bases, and 20 bases lay in between. This CDR3 comprises 16 residues. As DNA, the CDR3 is TGTGCCAGCAGCCCTTCCTCCGGGGACGGTTACTACGAGCAGTACTTC. Its protein product is CASSPSSGDGYYEQYF.

As to this clone: In the same sample, other DNA sequences code for this CDR3. The V call is TRBV28, the J call TRBJ1-5; D gene uncertain. With 3 bases removed from V and 1 base from J, the gap between germline ends came to 10 bases. The CDR3 totals 15 residues. In germline, CDR1 is MDHEN, CDR2 SYDVKM. CDR3 sequence: CASSLFGQSNQPQHF. The DNA for the CDR3 is TGTGCCAGCAGTTTGTTTGGTCAAAGCAATCAGCCCCAGCATTTT.

The rearrangement uses TRBV14 and TRBJ2-7; D tentatively fits TRBD1 or TRBD2 (5 bases each). V was trimmed by 4 bases and J by 3 bases, leaving 19 bases between them. This CDR3 comprises 16 residues. Per the germline V gene, CDR1 is SGHDN and CDR2 is FVKESK. Here the CDR3 DNA reads TGTGCCAGCAGCCGGCCGGGGACGGACGATTACTACGAGCAGTACTTC. Translated, it gives CASSRPGTDDYYEQYF.

This chain uses TRBV27 with TRBJ2-1, with 9 bases aligning to TRBD2. CDR1 is MNHEY and CDR2 is SMNVEV in the germline V gene (reference sequence). CDR3 length: 16 residues. The trim removed 4 bases at V and 6 bases at J, leaving 10 bases unmatched. For the CDR3, the DNA is TGTGCCAGCAGTTGGACCGGCGGGAGGGCGGTCAATGAGCAGTTCTTC. Amino acid sequence: CASSWTGGRAVNEQFF.

The chain couples TRBV27 to TRBJ1-1; D not resolved. CDR1 and CDR2 from the germline V gene are MNHEY and SMNVEV (reference sequence). V was cut by 5 bases and J by 0 bases, with 7 bases left in between. The CDR3 length is 13 residues. In nucleotides, the CDR3 is TGTGCCAGCAGTGTAGGTTTGAACACTGAAGCTTTCTTT. It encodes CASSVGLNTEAFF.

The chain links TRBV9 to TRBJ1-1, with no clear D. Germline loops: CDR1 SGDLS, CDR2 YYNGEE. Trimming removed 0 bases from V and 6 bases from J, with 9 bases in between. The CDR3 runs 13 residues. CDR3 sequence: CASSVGRVSEAFF. CDR3 bases: TGTGCCAGCAGCGTAGGGCGGGTGTCTGAAGCTTTCTTT.

The chain recombines TRBV6-6 with TRBJ1-1; D might be TRBD1 (6 bases). Germline assignment: CDR1 MNHNY and CDR2 SVGAGI (reference sequence). CDR3 length: 15 residues. The ends were cut back, 7 bases at V and 0 bases at J, with 15 bases in the middle. Here the CDR3 DNA reads TGTGCCAGCAAATTAGGGACACCCATGAACACTGAAGCTTTCTTT. This translates into CASKLGTPMNTEAFF.

The rearrangement links TRBV4-3 to TRBJ2-7; 10 positions match TRBD1. This CDR3 has 14 residues. Germline CDR1 reads LGHNA; CDR2 reads YSLEER. The J segment lost 5 bases and the V segment lost 3 bases, leaving 4 bases of the junction unmatched. The CDR3 loop is CASSQRQGAHEQYF. In DNA, the CDR3 is TGCGCCAGCAGCCAGCGACAGGGGGCCCACGAGCAGTACTTC.

The CDR3: CASSSQGGRTRDEQYF. The CDR3 nucleotides are TGTGCCAGCAGCTCCCAAGGGGGCAGGACTAGGGACGAGCAGTACTTC. The chain uses TRBV7-8 and TRBJ2-7; D is possibly TRBD1 or TRBD2 (7 bases each). V gave up 4 bases and J gave up 5 bases, with 21 bases separating them. Germline V lookup: CDR1 SGHVS, CDR2 FQNEAQ. The CDR3 is made up of 16 amino acids.

The chain recombines TRBV29-1 with TRBJ1-5; 7 positions match TRBD1. The CDR3 consists of 12 residues. Germline V lookup: CDR1 SQVTM, CDR2 ANQGSEA. V shed 5 bases and J 6 bases; nucleotides not matched to a gene: 4. The CDR3 loop reads CSVISGGQPQHF. CDR3 sequence (DNA): TGCAGCGTTATTTCAGGGGGTCAGCCCCAGCATTTT.

In its sample, this clone was seen once. V usage is TRBV11-2 and J usage is TRBJ1-4, with D possibly being TRBD1 (5 bases). This CDR3 is built from 16 residues. Between the trimmed V and J ends, which lost 5 bases and 6 bases, there was a span of 19 bases. Germline V gives CDR1 SGHAT, CDR2 FQNNGV. In nucleotides, the CDR3 is TGTGCCAGCAGCCCTTCGGGGGGAGCCCTTTATGAAAAACTGTTTTTT. It codes for CASSPSGGALYEKLFF.